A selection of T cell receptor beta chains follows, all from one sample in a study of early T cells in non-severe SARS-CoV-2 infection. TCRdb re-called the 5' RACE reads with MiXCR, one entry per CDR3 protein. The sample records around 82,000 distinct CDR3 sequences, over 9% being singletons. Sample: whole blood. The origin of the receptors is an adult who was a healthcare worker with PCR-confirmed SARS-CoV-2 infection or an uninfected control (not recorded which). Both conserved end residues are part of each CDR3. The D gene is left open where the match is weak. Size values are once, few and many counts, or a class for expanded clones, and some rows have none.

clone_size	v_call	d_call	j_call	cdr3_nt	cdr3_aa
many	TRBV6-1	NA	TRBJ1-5	TGTGCCAGCAGTGAACCCACGGGGGGGAATCAGCCCCAGCATTTT	CASSEPTGGNQPQHF
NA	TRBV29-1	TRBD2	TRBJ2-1	TGCAGCGTTGACCGAAGGGGACTAGCGGGGGGGTACAATGAGCAGTTCTTC	CSVDRRGLAGGYNEQFF
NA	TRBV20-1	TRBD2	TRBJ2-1	TGCAGTGCTGGACTAGCGGGGATTGGGGCTAACCATGAGCAGTTCTTC	CSAGLAGIGANHEQFF
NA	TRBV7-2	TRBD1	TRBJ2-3	TGTGCCAGCAGCTCCATGGGACAGGGTACGCAGTATTTT	CASSSMGQGTQYF
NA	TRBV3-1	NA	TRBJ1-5	TGTGCCAGCAGCCAAGCCTCAGGGGCGGGTCAGCCCCAGCATTTT	CASSQASGAGQPQHF
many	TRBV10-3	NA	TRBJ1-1	TGTGCCATCAGGGATCATGGGGAAGGCACTGAAGCTTTCTTT	CAIRDHGEGTEAFF
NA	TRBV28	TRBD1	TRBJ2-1	TGTGCCAGCAGTTTGGCTACCACAGGGGGCACTGAGCAGTTCTTC	CASSLATTGGTEQFF
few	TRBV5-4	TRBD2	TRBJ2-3	TGTGCCAGCAGCTTCAGACTAGCGGGGGAAGATACGCAGTATTTT	CASSFRLAGEDTQYF
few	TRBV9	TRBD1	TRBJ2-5	TGTGCCAGCAGCTTCCGGGACAGGTACTTC	CASSFRDRYF
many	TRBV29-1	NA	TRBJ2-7	TGCAGGGAGGATCGGGAGCAGTACTTC	CREDREQYF